The subject of this entry is one T cell receptor beta chain. Its antigen is unidentified. The sample belongs to a study of long-term antiretroviral therapy in people with HIV. Run at survey level, the immunoSEQ assay was version v3.0. Libraries were prepared by immunoSEQ multiplex PCR; TCRdb keeps only in-frame clonotypes and omits some of them. The sample includes 20,000 to 25,000 clones, more than 70% of them seen just once. Between the trimmed V and J ends, which lost 4 bases and 3 bases, there was a span of 5 bases. The CDR3 contains 11 residues. CDR1 and CDR2 from the germline V gene are SGHDT and YYEEEE. Study-level points and caveats: Following ART, diversity rose but still fell short of transplant donor controls. Pre-ART expanded clones dominated the repertoire at every time point. Collection spanned 2004 to 2017; ART regimens may be less effective than current ones.

Inclusion required at least two post-ART and at least one pre-ART PBMC samples. The sequencing used unsorted PBMCs, collected less than 1.8 years before starting antiretroviral therapy. This TCR came from a woman in her thirties or forties with HIV. This chain joins TRBV5-6 and TRBJ2-7, with D unclear. The CDR3 sequence is CASSLDYEQYF. The CDR3 DNA sequence: TGTGCCAGCAGCCTGGACTACGAGCAGTACTTC.